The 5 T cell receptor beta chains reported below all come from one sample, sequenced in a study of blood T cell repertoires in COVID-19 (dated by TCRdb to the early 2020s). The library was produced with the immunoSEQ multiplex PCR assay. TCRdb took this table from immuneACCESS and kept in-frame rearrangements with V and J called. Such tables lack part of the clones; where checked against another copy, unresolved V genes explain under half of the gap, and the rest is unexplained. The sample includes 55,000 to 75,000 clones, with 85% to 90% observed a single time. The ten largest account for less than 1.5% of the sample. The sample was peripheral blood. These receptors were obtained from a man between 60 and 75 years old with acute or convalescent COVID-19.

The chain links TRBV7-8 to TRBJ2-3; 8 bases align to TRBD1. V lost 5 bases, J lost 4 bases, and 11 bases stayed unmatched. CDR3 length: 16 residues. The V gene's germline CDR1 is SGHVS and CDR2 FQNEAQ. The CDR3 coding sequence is TGTGCCAGCAGCCCCCCCGGGACAGGCCCATCAGATACGCAGTATTTT. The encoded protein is CASSPPGTGPSDTQYF. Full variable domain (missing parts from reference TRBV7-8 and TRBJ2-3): GAGVSQSPRYKVAKRGQDVALRCDPISGHVSLFWYQQALGQGPEFLTYFQNEAQLDKSGLPSDRFFAERPEGSVSTLKIQRTQQEDSAVYLCASSPPGTGPSDTQYFGPGTRLTVL.

CDR3 coding DNA: TGCGCCAGCAGCTTGTCCGGGATCTATGGCTACACCTTC. This gives the protein CASSLSGIYGYTF. The chain carries TRBV5-1 and TRBJ1-2; D unresolved. The CDR3 runs 13 residues. The germline CDR1 and CDR2 sequences are SGHRS and YFSETQ. The ends were cut back, 1 base at V and 4 bases at J, with 8 bases in the middle.

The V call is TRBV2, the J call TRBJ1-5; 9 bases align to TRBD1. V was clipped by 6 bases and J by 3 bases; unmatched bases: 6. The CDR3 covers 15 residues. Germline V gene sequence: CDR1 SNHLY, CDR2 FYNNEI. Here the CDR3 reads CASRGTGKSNQPQHF. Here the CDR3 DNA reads TGTGCCAGCAGGGGGACAGGGAAGTCCAATCAGCCCCAGCATTTT. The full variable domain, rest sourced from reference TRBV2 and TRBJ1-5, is EPEVTQTPSHQVTQMGQEVILRCVPISNHLYFYWYRQILGQKVEFLVSFYNNEISEKSEIFDDQFSVERPDGSNFTLKIRSTKLEDSAMYFCASRGTGKSNQPQHFGDGTRLSIL.

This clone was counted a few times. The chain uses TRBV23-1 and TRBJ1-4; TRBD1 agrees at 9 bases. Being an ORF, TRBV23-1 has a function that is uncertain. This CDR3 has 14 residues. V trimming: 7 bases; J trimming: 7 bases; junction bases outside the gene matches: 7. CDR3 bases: TGCGCCAGCACCTCGGGACAGGGAGGTGAAAAACTGTTTTTT. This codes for CASTSGQGGEKLFF.

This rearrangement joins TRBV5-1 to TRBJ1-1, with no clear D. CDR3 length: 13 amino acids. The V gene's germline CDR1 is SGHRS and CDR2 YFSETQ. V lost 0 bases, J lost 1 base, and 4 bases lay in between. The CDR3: CASSLAENTEAFF. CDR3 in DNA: TGCGCCAGCAGCTTGGCAGAGAACACTGAAGCTTTCTTT.